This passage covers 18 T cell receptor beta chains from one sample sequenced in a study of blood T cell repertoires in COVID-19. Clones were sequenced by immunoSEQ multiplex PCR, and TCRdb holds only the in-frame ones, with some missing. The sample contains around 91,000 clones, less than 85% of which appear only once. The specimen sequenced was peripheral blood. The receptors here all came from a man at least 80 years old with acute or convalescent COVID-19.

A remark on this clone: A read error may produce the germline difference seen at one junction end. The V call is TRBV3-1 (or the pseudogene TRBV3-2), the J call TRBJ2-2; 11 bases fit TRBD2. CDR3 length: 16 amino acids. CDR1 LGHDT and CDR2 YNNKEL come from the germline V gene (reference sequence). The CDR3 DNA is TGTGCCAGCAACCAAGGACTAGCGGGGAACACCGGGGAGCTGTTTTTT. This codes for CASNQGLAGNTGELFF.

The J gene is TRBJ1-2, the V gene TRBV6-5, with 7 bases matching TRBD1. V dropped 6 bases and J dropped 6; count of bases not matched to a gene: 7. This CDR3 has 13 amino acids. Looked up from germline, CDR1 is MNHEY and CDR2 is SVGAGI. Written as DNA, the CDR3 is TGTGCCAGCAGCCGGGAGGGGGCGAATGGCTACACCTTC. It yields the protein CASSREGANGYTF.

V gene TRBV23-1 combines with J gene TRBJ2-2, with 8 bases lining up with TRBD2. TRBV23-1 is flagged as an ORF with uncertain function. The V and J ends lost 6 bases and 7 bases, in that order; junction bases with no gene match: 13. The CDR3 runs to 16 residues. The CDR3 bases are TGCGCCAGCAGACGGACTAGCAAGGAAGTTGGCGGGGAGCTGTTTTTT. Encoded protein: CASRRTSKEVGGELFF.

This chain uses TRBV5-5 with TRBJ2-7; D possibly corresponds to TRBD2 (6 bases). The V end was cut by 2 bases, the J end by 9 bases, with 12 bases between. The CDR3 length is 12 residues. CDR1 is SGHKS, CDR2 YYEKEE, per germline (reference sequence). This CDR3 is CASSFGGMGQYF. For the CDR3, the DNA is TGTGCCAGCAGCTTTGGAGGGATGGGGCAGTACTTC.

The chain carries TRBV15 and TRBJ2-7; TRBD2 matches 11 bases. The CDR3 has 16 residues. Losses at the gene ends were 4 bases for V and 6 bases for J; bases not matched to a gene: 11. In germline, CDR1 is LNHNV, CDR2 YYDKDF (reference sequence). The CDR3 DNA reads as TGTGCCACCAGCATATCCGGGACTAGCGGTTATTCCGAGCAGTACTTC. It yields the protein CATSISGTSGYSEQYF.

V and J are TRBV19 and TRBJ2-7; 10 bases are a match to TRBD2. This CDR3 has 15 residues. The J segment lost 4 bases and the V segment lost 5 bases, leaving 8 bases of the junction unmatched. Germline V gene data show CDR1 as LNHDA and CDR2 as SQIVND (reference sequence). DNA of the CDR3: TGTGCCAGTAGTCGAGAGCGGGAGGGCCGGTACGAGCAGTACTTC. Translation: CASSREREGRYEQYF.

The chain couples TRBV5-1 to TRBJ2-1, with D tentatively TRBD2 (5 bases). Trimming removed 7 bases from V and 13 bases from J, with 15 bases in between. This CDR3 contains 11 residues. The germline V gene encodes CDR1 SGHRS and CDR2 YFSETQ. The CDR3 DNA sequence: TGCGCCAGCGCGTATGAGGGAGTCCAGTTCTTC. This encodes CASAYEGVQFF.

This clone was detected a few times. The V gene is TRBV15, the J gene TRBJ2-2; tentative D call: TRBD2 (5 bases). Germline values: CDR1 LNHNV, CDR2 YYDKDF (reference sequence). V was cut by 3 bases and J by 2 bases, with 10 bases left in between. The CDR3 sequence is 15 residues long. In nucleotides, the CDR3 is TGTGCCACCAGCAGTCGGCGGGTAAACACCGGGGAGCTGTTTTTT. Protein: CATSSRRVNTGELFF.

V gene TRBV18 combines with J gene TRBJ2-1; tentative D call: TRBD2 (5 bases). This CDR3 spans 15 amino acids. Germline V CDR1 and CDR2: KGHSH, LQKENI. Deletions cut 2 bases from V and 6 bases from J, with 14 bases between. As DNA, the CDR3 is TGTGCCAGCTCACCAATATCGGGCACTAGCAATGAGCAGTTCTTC. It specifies CASSPISGTSNEQFF. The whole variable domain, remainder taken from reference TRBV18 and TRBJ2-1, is NAGVMQNPRHLVRRRGQEARLRCSPMKGHSHVYWYRQLPEEGLKFMVYLQKENIIDESGMPKERFSAEFPKEGPSILRIQQVVRGDSAAYFCASSPISGTSNEQFFGPGTRLTVL.

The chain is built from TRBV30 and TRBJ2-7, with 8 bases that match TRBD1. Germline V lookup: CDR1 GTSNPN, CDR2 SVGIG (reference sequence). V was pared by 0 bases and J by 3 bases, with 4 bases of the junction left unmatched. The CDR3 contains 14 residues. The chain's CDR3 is CAWSVRTGGYEQYF. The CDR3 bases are TGTGCCTGGAGTGTACGAACAGGGGGCTACGAGCAGTACTTC.

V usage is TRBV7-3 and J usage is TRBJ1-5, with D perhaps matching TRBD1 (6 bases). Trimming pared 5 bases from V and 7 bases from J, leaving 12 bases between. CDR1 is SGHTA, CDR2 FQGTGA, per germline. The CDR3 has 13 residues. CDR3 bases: TGTGCCAGCAGCCAAACAGGGCGGCAGCCCCAGCATTTT. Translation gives CASSQTGRQPQHF.

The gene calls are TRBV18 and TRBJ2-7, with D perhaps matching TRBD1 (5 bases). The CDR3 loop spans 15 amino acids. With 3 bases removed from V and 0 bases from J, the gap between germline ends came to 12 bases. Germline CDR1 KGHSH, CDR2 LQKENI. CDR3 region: CASSPTGEPSYEQYF. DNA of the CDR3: TGTGCCAGCTCACCCACAGGTGAACCCTCCTACGAGCAGTACTTC.

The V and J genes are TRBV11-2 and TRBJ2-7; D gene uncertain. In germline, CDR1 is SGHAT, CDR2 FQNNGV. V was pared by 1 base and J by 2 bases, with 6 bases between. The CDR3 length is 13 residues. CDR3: CASSLGQTYEQYF. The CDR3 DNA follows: TGTGCCAGCAGCTTAGGGCAGACCTACGAGCAGTACTTC.

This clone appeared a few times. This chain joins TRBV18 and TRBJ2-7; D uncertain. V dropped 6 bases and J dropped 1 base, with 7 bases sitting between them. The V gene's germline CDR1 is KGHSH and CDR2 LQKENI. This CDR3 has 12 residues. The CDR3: CASSLQSYEQYF. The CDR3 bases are TGTGCCAGCTCGCTGCAGTCCTACGAGCAGTACTTC. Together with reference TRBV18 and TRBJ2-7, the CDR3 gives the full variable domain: NAGVMQNPRHLVRRRGQEARLRCSPMKGHSHVYWYRQLPEEGLKFMVYLQKENIIDESGMPKERFSAEFPKEGPSILRIQQVVRGDSAAYFCASSLQSYEQYFGPGTRLTVT.

As DNA, the CDR3 is TGTGCCAGCAGCTTGGCGGGGGGCGGCGATCAGCCCCAGCATTTT. Its protein is CASSLAGGGDQPQHF. The chain is built from TRBV5-6 and TRBJ1-5; D possibly corresponds to TRBD1 (6 bases). Looked up from germline, CDR1 is SGHDT and CDR2 is YYEEEE. V was clipped by 0 bases and J by 5 bases, with 12 bases between them. This CDR3 is 15 amino acids long.

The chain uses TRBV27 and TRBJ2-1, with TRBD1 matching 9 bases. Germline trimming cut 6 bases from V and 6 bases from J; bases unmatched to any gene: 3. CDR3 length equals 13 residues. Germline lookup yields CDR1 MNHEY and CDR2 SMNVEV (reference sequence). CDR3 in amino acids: CASRGTGPNEQFF. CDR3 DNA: TGTGCCAGCAGGGGGACAGGGCCCAATGAGCAGTTCTTC.

Here the CDR3 reads CASSPLQGAATDTQYF. CDR3 DNA: TGTGCCAGCTCACCACTACAGGGGGCGGCCACAGATACGCAGTATTTT. J is TRBJ2-3 and V is TRBV18; TRBD1 aligns across 9 bases. The germline V gene encodes CDR1 KGHSH and CDR2 LQKENI. The CDR3 extends over 16 amino acids. Trimming took 1 base from V and 2 from J; bases not matched to a gene: 4.

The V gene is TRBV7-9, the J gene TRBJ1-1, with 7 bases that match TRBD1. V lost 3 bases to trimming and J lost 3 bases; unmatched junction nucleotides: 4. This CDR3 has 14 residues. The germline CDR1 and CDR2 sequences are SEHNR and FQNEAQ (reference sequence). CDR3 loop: CASSLEGADTEAFF. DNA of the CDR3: TGTGCCAGCAGCTTGGAGGGGGCGGACACTGAAGCTTTCTTT.